This T cell receptor beta chain emerged from a study of T cells in localized non-small cell lung cancer. General study points: Because only a single region of the tumor was sequenced, heterogeneity remains possible.

Concerning this clone: Its antigen is not known.

Trimming stripped 7 bases from V and 1 base from J, with 8 bases between. The CDR3 sequence is 13 residues long. Germline V gene lookup returns CDR1 SNHLY and CDR2 FYNNEI. The repertoire was sequenced with immunoSEQ multiplex PCR; TCRdb's copy has only in-frame clones and lacks some. The table records 41,000 or so clones, 85% to 90% of them present only once. Here the sequenced sample was peripheral blood, taken before any cancer treatment. The gene calls are TRBV2 and TRBJ1-5; D unclear. The clonotype was recovered from a woman aged 18 to 55 with stage III lung adenocarcinoma. CDR3 amino acids: CASKLRSNQPQHF. CDR3 DNA sequence: TGTGCCAGCAAGTTAAGGAGCAATCAGCCCCAGCATTTT.